The 13 T cell receptor beta chains below were found in one sample sequenced in a study of cytomegalovirus exposure and HLA in healthy donors. Primers for the PCR totalled 60 Vbeta and 13 Jbeta. TCRdb keeps only in-frame clones here, not all; method: immunoSEQ multiplex PCR. The table lists over 150,000 clones, 70% to 90% of them singletons. Source material: PBMCs. Receptors were obtained from a man aged 25 to 45 in good health and CMV-seropositive.

The V call is TRBV5-4, the J call TRBJ2-7; 7 bases match TRBD2. Germline V gene lookup returns CDR1 SGHNT and CDR2 YYREEE (reference sequence). Trimming at V came to 0 bases and at J to 5 bases, leaving 2 bases not matched to a gene. The CDR3 covers 13 residues. CDR3 DNA sequence: TGTGCCAGCAGCTTGGAAACTAGCGACGAGCAGTACGTC. Amino acids: CASSLETSDEQYV.

This chain connects TRBV7-9 to TRBJ2-1; D remains unclear. CDR1 is SEHNR, CDR2 FQNEAQ, per germline (reference sequence). Trimming took off 3 bases at V and 8 bases at J, with 17 bases between the two ends. This CDR3 has 15 amino acids. CDR3 DNA: TGTGCCAGCAGCTTGACGGCTAGTGACTCCGATGAGCAGTTCTTC. Its protein is CASSLTASDSDEQFF.

CDR3 DNA: TGTGCCAGCAGCTTAGAACAGGGCGCCCTCTACGAGCAGTACGTC. It is translated as CASSLEQGALYEQYV. The chain combines TRBV7-2 with TRBJ2-7, with D maybe TRBD1 (6 bases). Between the trimmed V and J ends, which lost 1 base and 3 bases, there was a span of 13 bases. CDR1 is SGHTA and CDR2 is FQGNSA in the germline V gene. This CDR3 is built from 15 residues.

In DNA form, the CDR3 reads TGCGCCAGCAGCCCGTTTAGCGGGAGTGTCACCGGGGAGCTGTTTTTT. Its translation: CASSPFSGSVTGELFF. V and J are TRBV5-1 and TRBJ2-2, with 9 bases that match TRBD2. The CDR3 sequence is 16 residues long. V gave up 4 bases and J gave up 4 bases; unmatched junction bases: 8. Germline-derived CDR1 and CDR2 are SGHRS and YFSETQ.

Concerning this clone itself: This CDR3 is also generated by other DNA sequences in the sample. The chain combines TRBV6-6 with TRBJ2-3, with 10 bases lining up with TRBD2. The CDR3 runs 15 residues. CDR1 and CDR2 from the germline V gene are MNHNY and SVGAGI (reference sequence). V lost 2 bases and J lost 5; bases outside the gene matches: 4. CDR3 nucleotide sequence: TGTGCCAGCAGTTACGAGCGGGAGGGCGGAGATACGCAGTATTTT. This sequence encodes CASSYEREGGDTQYF.

The J gene is TRBJ2-3, the V gene TRBV7-9; 12 nucleotides match TRBD1. The V gene's germline CDR1 is SEHNR and CDR2 FQNEAQ (reference sequence). V lost 5 bases to trimming and J lost 6 bases; unmatched junction nucleotides: 3. The CDR3 extends over 14 amino acids. The CDR3 is CASSPGQGADTQYF. CDR3 nucleotides: TGTGCCAGCAGCCCGGGACAGGGGGCGGATACGCAGTATTTT.

The chain combines TRBV5-4 with TRBJ2-5; TRBD2 matches 12 bases. V lost 4 bases to trimming and J lost 5 bases; unmatched junction nucleotides: 9. The germline gives CDR1 SGHNT, CDR2 YYREEE (reference sequence). The CDR3 sequence is 16 residues long. CDR3 sequence: CASSPRLAGEWETQYF. The CDR3 DNA reads TGTGCCAGCAGCCCGCGACTAGCGGGAGAGTGGGAGACCCAGTACTTC. The whole variable domain, remainder taken from reference TRBV5-4 and TRBJ2-5, is ETGVTQSPTHLIKTRGQQVTLRCSSQSGHNTVSWYQQALGQGPQFIFQYYREEENGRGNFPPRFSGLQFPNYSSELNVNALELDDSALYLCASSPRLAGEWETQYFGPGTRLLVL.

The chain has TRBV21-1 and TRBJ2-1; the table's D call of TRBD2 was not tested on the DNA. TRBV21-1 is marked as a pseudogene. This CDR3 spans 16 amino acids. CDR3 amino acids: CASSKESSYRENEQFF. CDR3 DNA: TGTGCCAGCAGCAAAGAATCTAGCTATAGGGAAAATGAGCAGTTCTTC.

The rearrangement links TRBV7-8 to TRBJ2-1; 8 bases map to TRBD1. Germline V gene lookup returns CDR1 SGHVS and CDR2 FQNEAQ. The CDR3 loop spans 17 amino acids. With 5 bases clipped from V and 2 bases from J, the junction kept 11 bases outside the gene matches. The CDR3 is CASSRFGTGLTYNEQFF. As DNA, the CDR3 is TGTGCCAGCAGCCGATTCGGGACAGGTCTCACCTACAATGAGCAGTTCTTC.

The chain is built from TRBV18 and TRBJ2-7; tentatively, D is TRBD1 (5 bases). Trimming cost V 4 bases and J 3 bases, with 16 bases left between them. From germline, CDR1 is KGHSH and CDR2 LQKENI. The CDR3 is 15 residues long. The CDR3: CASSRNQGTIYEQYF. CDR3 coding DNA: TGTGCCAGCTCACGAAATCAGGGAACTATCTACGAGCAGTACTTC.

The gene calls are TRBV15 and TRBJ2-3; 10 bases are shared with TRBD2. The CDR3 runs 15 residues. Trimming at V came to 5 bases and at J to 4 bases, leaving 6 bases not matched to a gene. The germline gives CDR1 LNHNV, CDR2 YYDKDF (reference sequence). The CDR3 is CATSGLAGAADTQYF. CDR3 nucleotide sequence: TGTGCCACCAGCGGCCTAGCGGGAGCTGCAGATACGCAGTATTTT.

This clone has a handful of counts. This chain connects TRBV14 to TRBJ1-2, with 7 bases fitting TRBD1. Trimming took 2 bases from V and 0 from J; bases not matched to a gene: 3. Germline V gives CDR1 SGHDN, CDR2 FVKESK. The CDR3 contains 15 residues. CDR3 protein: CASSQTGQTNYGYTF. DNA for the CDR3: TGTGCCAGCAGCCAAACGGGACAGACTAACTATGGCTACACCTTC.

This chain uses TRBV7-8 with TRBJ1-3, with a possible D match to TRBD1 (6 bases). CDR1 and CDR2 from the germline V gene are SGHVS and FQNEAQ. This CDR3 is 16 amino acids long. Trimming took off 2 bases at V and 7 bases at J, with 18 bases between the two ends. The CDR3 region is CASSLPQGRGQNTIYF. Here the CDR3 DNA reads TGTGCCAGCAGCTTACCCCAGGGCAGGGGTCAGAACACCATATATTTT.